These 18 T cell receptor beta chains share one sample of origin, sequenced in a study of CD8+ T cells in alopecia areata. Reverse transcribed after extraction, RNA yielded cDNA as the sequencing template. Method: immunoSEQ multiplex PCR; TCRdb's copy keeps in-frame clones and lacks some. The sample records about 170,000 clones, roughly 66% being singletons. The specimen was CD8+ T cells sorted from blood, collected at week 0. The receptors here all came from a human donor with alopecia areata.

The chain couples TRBV29-1 to TRBJ2-7; TRBD2 might be the D (6 bases). Germline-derived CDR1 and CDR2 are SQVTM and ANQGSEA. This CDR3 region has 15 residues. V lost 6 bases and J 3 bases, leaving 21 bases between the germline ends. The CDR3, as DNA: TGCAGCGTCCAAGGCGGGGCCTTAAGGGACTACGAGCAGTACTTC. This sequence encodes CSVQGGALRDYEQYF.

The chain is built from TRBV25-1 and TRBJ2-7; D is perhaps TRBD1 (6 bases). This CDR3 has 16 amino acids. Germline V CDR1 and CDR2: MGHDK, SYGVNS. The V end was cut by 3 bases, the J end by 0 bases, with 15 bases between. The chain's CDR3 is CASSETGTASSYEQYF. The CDR3 DNA is TGTGCCAGCAGTGAGACAGGAACAGCGAGCTCCTACGAGCAGTACTTC.

The chain carries TRBV7-9 and TRBJ2-1; perhaps TRBD2 as D (6 bases). Trimming removed 1 base from V and 2 bases from J, with 9 bases in between. This CDR3 comprises 15 residues. CDR1 SEHNR and CDR2 FQNEAQ come from the germline V gene (reference sequence). The CDR3 reads CASSLVGGTYNEQFF. The CDR3 DNA sequence: TGTGCCAGCAGCTTAGTTGGGGGGACCTACAATGAGCAGTTCTTC.

The chain uses TRBV14 and TRBJ2-1, with TRBD1 identical over 8 bases. Germline CDR1 and CDR2: SGHDN and FVKESK. Germline trimming cut 2 bases from V and 4 bases from J; bases unmatched to any gene: 10. CDR3 size: 17 residues. CDR3 in DNA: TGTGCCAGCAGCCAAAGGGAATGGGACAGGTGGTACAATGAGCAGTTCTTC. Translating gives CASSQREWDRWYNEQFF.

The V and J genes are TRBV9 and TRBJ2-2, with D unresolved. V lost 6 bases and J 2 bases, leaving 8 bases between the germline ends. The germline V gene encodes CDR1 SGDLS and CDR2 YYNGEE. The CDR3 length is 13 residues. The CDR3 is CASTITNTGELFF. The CDR3 coding sequence is TGTGCCAGCACAATCACCAACACCGGGGAGCTGTTTTTT.

V and J are TRBV29-1 and TRBJ2-7; tentative D call: TRBD2 (6 bases). The CDR3 spans 14 residues. V was trimmed by 6 bases and J by 1 base, leaving 16 bases between them. Germline loops: CDR1 SQVTM, CDR2 ANQGSEA. CDR3 in DNA: TGCAGCGTACGAAGGGACTCTACTTCCTACGAGCAGTACTTC. Translation gives CSVRRDSTSYEQYF.

As regards this clone: The sample holds other DNA sequences that translate to the same CDR3. This chain connects TRBV27 to TRBJ2-5; no reliable D call. Germline V gene data show CDR1 as MNHEY and CDR2 as SMNVEV (reference sequence). V lost 4 bases, J lost 4 bases, and 4 bases lay in between. The CDR3 is made up of 11 amino acids. CDR3 residues: CASSSGETQYF. The CDR3 nucleotides read TGTGCCAGCAGTTCAGGAGAGACCCAGTACTTC.

This sequence joins TRBV2 and TRBJ2-7; TRBD1 might be the D (5 bases). The CDR3 is 12 amino acids. The ends were cut back, 4 bases at V and 7 bases at J, with 11 bases in the middle. CDR1 SNHLY and CDR2 FYNNEI come from the germline V gene. The CDR3 nucleotides are TGTGCCAGCAGTGGGGCAGGGCAAGAGCAGTACTTC. It is translated as CASSGAGQEQYF.

The V and J genes are TRBV2 and TRBJ1-2; no definite D call. Trimming took 6 bases from V and 3 from J, leaving 17 bases between them. CDR1 is SNHLY, CDR2 FYNNEI, per germline. The CDR3 runs to 15 residues. The CDR3 reads CASRIPGPVDYGYTF. The CDR3 nucleotides are TGTGCCAGCAGGATCCCAGGCCCTGTCGACTATGGCTACACCTTC.

This chain uses TRBV27 with TRBJ1-2, with a weak D call TRBD1 (6 bases). V shed 5 bases and J shed 9 bases, with 13 bases lying between them. The germline gives CDR1 MNHEY, CDR2 SMNVEV (reference sequence). The CDR3 spans 12 residues. In nucleotides, the CDR3 is TGTGCCAGCAGTGGGGCCAGGGGAAGCTACACCTTC. Residues: CASSGARGSYTF.

The chain has TRBV27 and TRBJ2-5; D gene unclear. Trimming took off 5 bases at V and 1 base at J, with 8 bases between the two ends. The CDR3 is 13 residues long. CDR1 and CDR2 from the germline V gene are MNHEY and SMNVEV (reference sequence). The CDR3 here is CASSIMGQETQYF. CDR3 in DNA: TGTGCCAGCAGTATCATGGGCCAAGAGACCCAGTACTTC.

The V gene is TRBV9, the J gene TRBJ2-7; TRBD1 matches 8 bases. This CDR3 is built from 18 residues. The V gene's germline CDR1 is SGDLS and CDR2 YYNGEE. The trim removed 3 bases at V and 3 bases at J, leaving 17 bases unmatched. The DNA for the CDR3 is TGTGCCAGCAGCGCCCAGGCTGCAGGGGGCGCGGACTACTACGAGCAGTACTTC. It translates to CASSAQAAGGADYYEQYF.

The chain is built from TRBV27 and TRBJ2-7, with D perhaps TRBD1 (6 bases). CDR3 length: 13 amino acids. The V gene lost 3 bases and the J gene lost 6 bases, with 12 bases spanning the gap. In germline, CDR1 is MNHEY, CDR2 SMNVEV (reference sequence). CDR3 DNA: TGTGCCAGCAGTTTTGGACAGTACTCCGAGCAGTACTTC. This encodes CASSFGQYSEQYF.

This chain uses TRBV11-2 with TRBJ2-7, with a possible D match to TRBD1 (6 bases). Germline CDR1 SGHAT, CDR2 FQNNGV. Trimming stripped 4 bases from V and 6 bases from J, with 16 bases between. This CDR3 comprises 14 residues. The CDR3 reads CASSSSPGAIEQYF. The DNA of the CDR3 is TGTGCCAGCAGCTCCTCACCAGGGGCAATCGAGCAGTACTTC.

The gene calls are TRBV2 and TRBJ1-2; D perhaps matches TRBD1 (6 bases). This CDR3 spans 16 amino acids. The ends were cut back, 3 bases at V and 1 base at J, with 15 bases in the middle. In germline, CDR1 is SNHLY, CDR2 FYNNEI. CDR3 nucleotide sequence: TGTGCCAGCAGTGAGTTTTCGGACAGTTTTAACTATGGCTACACCTTC. The encoded protein is CASSEFSDSFNYGYTF.

The chain uses TRBV6-5 and TRBJ2-3, with D maybe TRBD1 (6 bases). Germline loops: CDR1 MNHEY, CDR2 SVGAGI. The CDR3 is 13 residues long. V dropped 9 bases and J dropped 5 bases, with 15 bases sitting between them. The CDR3: CARTGTSEDTQYF. CDR3 in DNA: TGTGCCAGGACCGGGACATCGGAAGATACGCAGTATTTT.

This rearrangement joins TRBV29-1 to TRBJ2-7; D might be TRBD1 (5 bases). Trimming shortened V by 3 bases and J by 3 bases, and 9 bases separated the two germline ends. This CDR3 is built from 12 residues. Germline CDR1 is SQVTM and CDR2 is ANQGSEA. CDR3: CSVDGQGYEQYF. DNA for the CDR3: TGCAGCGTTGATGGGCAGGGCTACGAGCAGTACTTC.

This clone was detected only a few times. This chain uses TRBV5-1 with TRBJ2-7; 8 bases align to TRBD1. Germline V gene lookup returns CDR1 SGHRS and CDR2 YFSETQ. There are 13 residues in the CDR3. V gave up 3 bases and J gave up 4 bases; unmatched junction bases: 3. The CDR3: CASSSTGEYEQYF. The CDR3, as DNA: TGCGCCAGCAGCTCGACAGGGGAGTACGAGCAGTACTTC.